A single sample is the source of the 15 T cell receptor beta chains below, sequenced in a study of T-cell reconstitution after alpha-beta-depleted transplantation in children. Construction of the TCRbeta library involved unique molecular identifiers. TCRdb fed the PCR reads into MiXCR, producing one record per CDR3 protein. The sample holds about 640,000 distinct CDR3 sequences; roughly 15% are singletons and the top ten take approximately 1%. The material sequenced was PBMCs from the stem cell graft donor, taken from the stem cell graft. Every receptor here comes from a human donor who donated a stem cell graft to a child with acute myeloid leukemia.

This chain connects TRBV15 to TRBJ2-4; D is perhaps TRBD1 (5 bases). Trimming cost V 3 bases and J 6 bases, with 18 bases left between them. This CDR3 spans 16 amino acids. The germline V gene has CDR1 LNHNV and CDR2 YYDKDF (reference sequence). The CDR3 DNA is TGTGCCACCAGCAGGACCCCAGGGTCAACAGGAAACATTCAGTACTTC. Translated, it gives CATSRTPGSTGNIQYF.

This clonotype was found many times. V is TRBV20-1 and J is TRBJ2-1, with 7 nucleotides matching TRBD1. From germline, CDR1 is DFQATT and CDR2 SNEGSKA (reference sequence). The CDR3 consists of 16 residues. Unmatched junction bases numbered 15, after V lost 5 bases and J lost 5 bases. CDR3: CSAAPQGSNFNNEQFF. Here the CDR3 DNA reads TGCAGTGCTGCCCCACAGGGGTCGAATTTTAACAATGAGCAGTTCTTC.

The V and J genes are TRBV6-1 and TRBJ1-1, with TRBD1 matching 8 bases. Germline V lookup: CDR1 MNHNS, CDR2 SASEGT. The CDR3 is 14 residues long. V gave up 6 bases and J gave up 3 bases; unmatched junction bases: 6. The DNA for the CDR3 is TGTGCCAGCAGGACGGACAGGGTGGACACTGAAGCTTTCTTT. Protein sequence: CASRTDRVDTEAFF.

This clonotype has more than one count but fewer than ten. J is TRBJ2-7 and V is TRBV27; TRBD1 matches 7 bases. Germline V gives CDR1 MNHEY, CDR2 SMNVEV (reference sequence). The ends lost 6 bases at V and 5 bases at J; junction bases unmatched: 10. The CDR3 loop spans 14 amino acids. CDR3 coding DNA: TGTGCCAGCAGACTTGGGACAGACGCCCACGAGCAGTACGTC. Its protein product is CASRLGTDAHEQYV.

This clonotype was detected many times. The chain is built from TRBV20-1 and TRBJ1-1; 8 nucleotides match TRBD1. The CDR3 loop spans 15 amino acids. CDR1 is DFQATT, CDR2 SNEGSKA, per germline (reference sequence). V lost 4 bases to trimming and J lost 0 bases; unmatched junction nucleotides: 7. The CDR3, as DNA: TGCAGTGCTACCGGACAGGGTTCAGTGAACACTGAAGCTTTCTTT. Its translation is CSATGQGSVNTEAFF.

This clonotype was seen repeatedly, ten times or more. This sequence joins TRBV29-1 and TRBJ1-2; 7 nucleotides align to TRBD1. Trimming cost V 6 bases and J 8 bases; bases outside gene matches: 6. Germline CDR1 and CDR2: SQVTM and ANQGSEA. The CDR3 length is 11 residues. DNA for the CDR3: TGCAGCGTGGAGGGGGCGTTAGGCTACACCTTC. This encodes CSVEGALGYTF.

This clonotype was counted ten times or more. The CDR3 DNA reads TGTGCCAGCAGCTCCCGGGAGGGGACAAGGAGTTATGGCTACACCTTC. Translating gives CASSSREGTRSYGYTF. The chain combines TRBV12-3 or TRBV12-4 with TRBJ1-2, with D possibly being TRBD1 (6 bases). The CDR3 contains 16 residues. V shed 6 bases and J shed 5 bases, with 22 bases lying between them.

This clonotype was seen repeatedly, ten times or more. This chain links TRBV20-1 with TRBJ1-4, with TRBD1 as a possible D gene (5 bases). The CDR3 has 15 residues. Germline CDR1 and CDR2: DFQATT and SNEGSKA (reference sequence). The ends were cut back, 3 bases at V and 7 bases at J, with 18 bases in the middle. The DNA for the CDR3 is TGCAGTGCTAGTTGGGGGGGACCGGTGGGTGAAAAACTGTTTTTT. It is translated as CSASWGGPVGEKLFF.

This clonotype was seen at least ten times. The chain has TRBV20-1 and TRBJ2-5; D possibly corresponds to TRBD1 (5 bases). Trimming removed 2 bases at V and 1 base at J, with 11 bases between. Germline V gives CDR1 DFQATT, CDR2 SNEGSKA (reference sequence). The CDR3 loop spans 14 amino acids. Written as DNA, the CDR3 is TGCAGTGCTAGAAAACCGGACATCCAAGAGACCCAGTACTTC. This translates into CSARKPDIQETQYF.

This chain uses TRBV5-6 with TRBJ2-4, with D perhaps TRBD1 (6 bases). The CDR3 totals 18 residues. Trimming removed 4 bases at V and 1 base at J, with 21 bases between. The V gene's germline CDR1 is SGHDT and CDR2 YYEEEE. In DNA, the CDR3 is TGTGCCAGCAGCCGCCGGCAGGTCCCGAGGGGGGCCAAAAACATTCAGTACTTC. It specifies CASSRRQVPRGAKNIQYF.

The chain couples TRBV5-4 to TRBJ2-3; tentatively, D is TRBD2 (5 bases). The CDR3 loop spans 16 amino acids. Looked up from germline, CDR1 is SGHNT and CDR2 is YYREEE (reference sequence). V was pared by 1 base and J by 2 bases, with 14 bases between. CDR3 region: CASSLRGPGNTDTQYF. The CDR3 DNA is TGTGCCAGCAGCTTGCGCGGGCCTGGGAACACAGATACGCAGTATTTT.

This clonotype occurred a few times. V usage is TRBV7-9 and J usage is TRBJ1-5; tentative D call: TRBD1 (6 bases). CDR1 is SEHNR, CDR2 FQNEAQ, per germline (reference sequence). The CDR3 runs 16 residues. Trimming shortened V by 1 base and J by 4 bases, and 14 bases separated the two germline ends. Here the CDR3 DNA reads TGTGCCAGCAGCTTAGAGGGGGTCGGGGGAAATCAGCCCCAGCATTTT. Amino acid sequence: CASSLEGVGGNQPQHF.

A word on this clonotype: This may stem from a read error, because a much larger clone lies one nucleotide away. J is TRBJ1-1 and V is TRBV4-3, with 7 positions matching TRBD1. V was clipped by 0 bases and J by 5 bases; unmatched bases: 6. Germline CDR1 is LGHNA and CDR2 is YSLEER. CDR3 length: 15 residues. The CDR3 DNA reads as TGCGCCAGCAGCCAAGATGGGACAGCGAGGACTGAAGCTTTCTTT. Amino acid sequence: CASSQDGTARTEAFF.

Many counts were recorded for this clonotype. This chain joins TRBV5-4 and TRBJ1-2, with D unresolved. CDR3 size: 13 residues. From germline, CDR1 is SGHNT and CDR2 YYREEE (reference sequence). The V and J ends lost 4 bases and 8 bases respectively, with 15 bases between them. CDR3 bases: TGTGCCAGCAGCCTCCGAATAGAGTGGGGCTACACCTTC. It yields the protein CASSLRIEWGYTF.

This clonotype was recorded at least ten times. The chain combines TRBV9 with TRBJ2-7, with a possible D match to TRBD2 (5 bases). This CDR3 is built from 15 residues. Trimming took 2 bases from V and 5 from J, leaving 17 bases between them. Per germline, CDR1 SGDLS and CDR2 YYNGEE. In DNA, the CDR3 is TGTGCCAGCAGCGTCGGCTTGGGGAGTGTCCACGAGCAGTACTTC. It yields the protein CASSVGLGSVHEQYF. Full variable domain (remainder filled in from reference TRBV9 and TRBJ2-7): DSGVTQTPKHLITATGQRVTLRCSPRSGDLSVYWYQQSLDQGLQFLIQYYNGEERAKGNILERFSAQQFPDLHSELNLSSLELGDSALYFCASSVGLGSVHEQYFGPGTRLTVT.